The clone carrying this TCR beta chain appeared a single time. Under the authors' procedure: Counts of nucleated cells, estimated from reference gene primer amplification, were obtained. Measured with immunoSEQ multiplex PCR; TCRdb has only the in-frame clones, and not every one. D and trimming were read from the DNA, whereas the V and J calls and clone size are those reported in that table. This sample has about 20,000 clones, with approximately 92% found just once. These data come from a study of blood T cell repertoires in COVID-19. Study-level information: The United States, Italy and Spain supplied acute and convalescent COVID-19 samples. PBMCs, B-cell-depleted T cells, or T cells were the source of the cDNA or gDNA that made up the material.

This CDR3 is built from 16 residues. J lost 1 base, V lost 6 bases, and 9 bases had no gene match. CDR1 and CDR2 (germline): MNHNY, SVGAGI (reference sequence). The genes are TRBV6-6 and TRBJ2-5, with 9 bases aligning to TRBD1. Sequenced input: peripheral blood. The sequence was collected from a man aged 65-85 years with active COVID-19. For the CDR3, the DNA is TGTGCCAGCAGAGACTCCGGGACAGGGTTCCAAGAGACCCAGTACTTC. It yields the protein CASRDSGTGFQETQYF.